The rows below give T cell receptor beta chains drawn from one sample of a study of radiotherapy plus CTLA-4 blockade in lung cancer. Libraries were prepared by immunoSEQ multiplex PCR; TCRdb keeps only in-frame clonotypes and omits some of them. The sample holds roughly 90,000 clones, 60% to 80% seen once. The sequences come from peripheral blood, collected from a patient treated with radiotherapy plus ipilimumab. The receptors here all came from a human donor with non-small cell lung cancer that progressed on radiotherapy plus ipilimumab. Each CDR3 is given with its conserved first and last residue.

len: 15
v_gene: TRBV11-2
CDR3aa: CASSSLGRASYEQYF

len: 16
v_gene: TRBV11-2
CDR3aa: CASSLAVLAGYNEQFF

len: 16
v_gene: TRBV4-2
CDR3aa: CASSREAGVDSYEQYF

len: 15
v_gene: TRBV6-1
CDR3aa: CASSVMRGQGEKLFF

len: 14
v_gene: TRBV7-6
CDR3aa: CASSLEAGGNTIYF

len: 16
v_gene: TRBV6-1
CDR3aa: CASSAVTGGAKNIQYF

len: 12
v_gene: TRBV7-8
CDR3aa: CASSLEGMVAFF

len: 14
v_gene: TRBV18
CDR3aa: CASARGQVGTEAFF

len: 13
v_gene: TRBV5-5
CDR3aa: CASSLGPAETQYF

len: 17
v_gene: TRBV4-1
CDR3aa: CASSQVTSGSMAGELFF

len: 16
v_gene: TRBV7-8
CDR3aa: CASSLAGTVSGNTIYF

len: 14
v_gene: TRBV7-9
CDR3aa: CASSQSSGGTEAFF

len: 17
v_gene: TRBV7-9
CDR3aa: CASSLAWGAGSNQPQHF

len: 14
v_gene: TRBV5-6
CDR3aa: CASSLLGQGSEQYF

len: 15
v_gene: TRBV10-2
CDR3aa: CASSEVWGGGEKLFF

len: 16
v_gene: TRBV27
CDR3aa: CASSLGDRGLPDGYTF